Listed here are 12 T cell receptor beta chains from one sample, sequenced in a study of T cell responses to AZD1222 COVID-19 vaccine. Method: immunoSEQ multiplex PCR; TCRdb's copy keeps in-frame clones and lacks some. The top ten hold approximately 2% of the sample, which has 150,000 or so clones, about 91% seen once. The sample was peripheral blood, taken on day 0 of AZD1222 vaccination. The receptors come from an adult in good health.

V and J are TRBV6-5 and TRBJ1-2, with D unresolved. The CDR3 extends over 11 amino acids. CDR1 is MNHEY, CDR2 SVGAGI, per germline. V was trimmed by 0 bases and J by 11 bases, leaving 7 bases between them. The CDR3 sequence is CASSYSDRYTF. The DNA for the CDR3 is TGTGCCAGCAGTTACTCTGATCGGTACACCTTC.

The chain joins TRBV28 to TRBJ2-7; 8 bases fit TRBD1. Germline CDR1 MDHEN, CDR2 SYDVKM. With 4 bases clipped from V and 12 bases from J, the junction kept 5 bases outside the gene matches. CDR3 length: 11 residues. The CDR3 nucleotides read TGTGCCAGCAGTTCCCCCAGGGGGCGGTACTTC. It is translated as CASSSPRGRYF.

V is TRBV6-6 and J is TRBJ1-3, with 7 bases lining up with TRBD1. V lost 6 bases to trimming and J lost 2 bases; unmatched junction nucleotides: 7. This CDR3 region has 15 residues. CDR1 is MNHNY and CDR2 is SVGAGI in the germline V gene (reference sequence). CDR3 loop: CASRKGGAAGNTIYF. In nucleotides, the CDR3 is TGTGCCAGCAGAAAAGGGGGCGCAGCTGGAAACACCATATATTTT.

This sequence joins TRBV5-6 and TRBJ2-1, with 7 bases that match TRBD2. Germline V gene lookup returns CDR1 SGHDT and CDR2 YYEEEE. This CDR3 region has 14 residues. Germline trimming cut 4 bases from V and 7 bases from J; bases unmatched to any gene: 8. The chain's CDR3 is CASSHTGGGNEQFF. The DNA for the CDR3 is TGTGCCAGCAGCCATACGGGCGGGGGTAATGAGCAGTTCTTC. The complete variable domain, with remaining parts taken from reference TRBV5-6 and TRBJ2-1, reads DAGVTQSPTHLIKTRGQQVTLRCSPKSGHDTVSWYQQALGQGPQFIFQYYEEEERQRGNFPDRFSGHQFPNYSSELNVNALLLGDSALYLCASSHTGGGNEQFFGPGTRLTVL.

This clone appeared once. The rearrangement uses TRBV7-2 and TRBJ2-5; D is perhaps TRBD1 (6 bases). Germline lookup yields CDR1 SGHTA and CDR2 FQGNSA. The CDR3 is made up of 16 amino acids. V lost 3 bases and J 5 bases, leaving 19 bases between the germline ends. CDR3 amino acids: CASSLTGPGARETQYF. The CDR3 region has the DNA TGTGCCAGCAGCTTGACAGGCCCGGGCGCGCGGGAGACCCAGTACTTC.

This chain connects TRBV5-4 to TRBJ2-5; 14 bases are a match to TRBD2. The CDR3 sequence is 16 residues long. Germline CDR1 and CDR2: SGHNT and YYREEE (reference sequence). Unmatched junction bases numbered 7, after V lost 4 bases and J lost 5 bases. The CDR3 reads CASSPMGLAGAETQYF. The CDR3 nucleotides are TGTGCCAGCAGCCCCATGGGACTAGCGGGAGCTGAGACCCAGTACTTC.

This clone occurred a few times. The V and J genes are TRBV16 and TRBJ2-7; 11 bases are shared with TRBD1. V was clipped by 3 bases and J by 6 bases; unmatched bases: 4. CDR3 length: 14 amino acids. CDR1 and CDR2 from the germline V gene are KGHSY and FQNENV. CDR3 region: CASSQGQGGSEQYF. CDR3 DNA sequence: TGTGCCAGCAGCCAGGGACAGGGGGGGAGCGAGCAGTACTTC.

V gene TRBV4-3 combines with J gene TRBJ2-2; 8 bases map to TRBD1. With V trimmed by 3 bases and J by 4 bases, 10 bases remained unmatched. Germline loops: CDR1 LGHNA, CDR2 YSLEER. This CDR3 contains 17 residues. The DNA for the CDR3 is TGCGCCAGCAGCCATCCTATCAGGGGGCCAGGCACCGGGGAGCTGTTTTTT. Protein sequence: CASSHPIRGPGTGELFF.

CDR3 DNA: TGTGCCAGCAGCCCCCAGGGGGGGCGAGAGACCCAGTACTTC. Amino acid sequence: CASSPQGGRETQYF. The V gene is TRBV3-1 (or the pseudogene TRBV3-2), the J gene TRBJ2-5; perhaps D is TRBD1 or TRBD2 (7 bases each). The CDR3 spans 14 residues. The V gene's germline CDR1 is LGHDT and CDR2 YNNKEL (reference sequence). Trimming removed 4 bases at V and 4 bases at J, with 13 bases between.

For this clone: The junction departs from germline at one end; a sequencing error may be responsible. The chain employs TRBV28 and TRBJ1-1; D is unresolved. Germline values: CDR1 MDHEN, CDR2 SYDVKM. The CDR3 has 15 amino acids. CDR3 coding DNA: TGTGCCAGCAGTTTGAGGGAGGGTGTAGGAACTGAAGCTTCCTTT. As protein: CASSLREGVGTEASF.

CDR3 protein: CASSLGGRSRGQNEQFF. The CDR3 nucleotides are TGCGCCAGCAGCTTGGGGGGCCGGTCCAGGGGACAGAATGAGCAGTTCTTC. This sequence joins TRBV5-1 and TRBJ2-1; TRBD1 agrees at 7 bases. Germline lookup yields CDR1 SGHRS and CDR2 YFSETQ. The CDR3 runs to 17 residues. Trimming removed 0 bases from V and 7 bases from J; junction bases left unmatched: 13.

The V call is TRBV5-5, the J call TRBJ2-2, with D perhaps TRBD2 (5 bases). V gave up 2 bases and J gave up 2 bases, with 13 bases separating them. This CDR3 has 16 amino acids. Germline V gene data show CDR1 as SGHKS and CDR2 as YYEKEE (reference sequence). CDR3 protein: CASSLGLALNTGELFF. CDR3 bases: TGTGCCAGCAGCTTAGGCCTAGCCCTAAACACCGGGGAGCTGTTTTTT.